This T cell receptor (beta chain) appears in the sequencing data of a study of response to subunit inactivated influenza vaccine. MiXCR, applied by TCRdb to the RT-PCR reads, yields one record per CDR3 protein. Here the sample spans some 570,000 distinct CDR3 sequences, approximately 10% being singletons. Details on this clonotype: The antigen is not known.

This CDR3 is built from 16 residues. V lost 1 base and J lost 3; bases outside the gene matches: 8. Looked up from germline, CDR1 is DFQATT and CDR2 is SNEGSKA (reference sequence). Overall study findings and caveats: Researchers suggested that each seasonal influenza vaccination recruits few new T cells.

These data also formed part of another study, on T cells expressing NK-cell markers. That publication notes: In generating TCR beta cDNA, 5'RACE template switching with UMIs was used. The authors sequenced eight donors, of whom seven were HCMV-seropositive and one was seronegative. Of the CD8+ T cell pool in about 6 donors, about 1.0-8% was accounted for by dominant NKG2C+ clonotypes.

The TCR sequence derives from a man aged 45-65 years who received an inactivated influenza vaccine. V usage is TRBV20-1 and J usage is TRBJ2-1; 8 positions match TRBD2. Here the sequenced sample was PBMCs from blood, taken on the day of vaccination. The CDR3 loop reads CSARGEAGVIYNEQFF. CDR3 bases: TGCAGTGCTAGAGGAGAAGCGGGAGTTATCTACAATGAGCAGTTCTTC.